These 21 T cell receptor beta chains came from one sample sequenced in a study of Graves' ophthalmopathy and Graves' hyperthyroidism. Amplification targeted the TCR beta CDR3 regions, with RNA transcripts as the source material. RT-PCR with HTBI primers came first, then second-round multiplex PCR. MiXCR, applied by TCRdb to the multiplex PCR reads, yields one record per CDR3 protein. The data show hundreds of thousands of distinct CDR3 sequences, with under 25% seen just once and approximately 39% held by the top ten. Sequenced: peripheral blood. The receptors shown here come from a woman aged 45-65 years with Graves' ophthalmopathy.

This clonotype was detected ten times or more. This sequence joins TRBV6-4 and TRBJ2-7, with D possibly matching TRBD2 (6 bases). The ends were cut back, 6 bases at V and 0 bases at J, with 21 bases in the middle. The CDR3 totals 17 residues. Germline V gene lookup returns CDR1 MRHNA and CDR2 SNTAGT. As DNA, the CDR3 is TGTGCCAGCAGGGAGGGACGTAGTAGGGGAAGCTCCTACGAGCAGTACTTC. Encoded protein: CASREGRSRGSSYEQYF.

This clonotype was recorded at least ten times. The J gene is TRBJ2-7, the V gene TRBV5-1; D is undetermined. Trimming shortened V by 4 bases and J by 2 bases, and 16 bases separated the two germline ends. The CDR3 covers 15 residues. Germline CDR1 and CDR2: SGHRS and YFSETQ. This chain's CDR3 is CASSPNAVGTYEQYF. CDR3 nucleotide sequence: TGCGCCAGCAGCCCCAACGCGGTCGGAACCTACGAGCAGTACTTC.

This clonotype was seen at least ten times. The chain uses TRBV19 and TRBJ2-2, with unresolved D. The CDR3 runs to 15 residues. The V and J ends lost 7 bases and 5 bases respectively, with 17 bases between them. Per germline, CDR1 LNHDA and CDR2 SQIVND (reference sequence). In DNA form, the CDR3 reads TGTGCCAGTATGGACCAAGGGTGGATTACCGGGGAGCTGTTTTTT. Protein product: CASMDQGWITGELFF.

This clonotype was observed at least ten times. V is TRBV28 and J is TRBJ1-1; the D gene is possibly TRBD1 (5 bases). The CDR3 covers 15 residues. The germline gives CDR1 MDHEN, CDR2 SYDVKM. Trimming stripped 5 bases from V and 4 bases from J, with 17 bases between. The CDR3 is CASSTRQRGFTEAFF. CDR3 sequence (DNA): TGTGCCAGCAGTACGCGACAGAGGGGTTTCACTGAAGCTTTCTTT.

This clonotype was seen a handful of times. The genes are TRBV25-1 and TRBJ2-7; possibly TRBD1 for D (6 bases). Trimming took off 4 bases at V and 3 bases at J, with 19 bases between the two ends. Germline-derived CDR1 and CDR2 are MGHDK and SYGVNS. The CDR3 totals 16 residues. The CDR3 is CASSGTAGARFYEQYF. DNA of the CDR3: TGTGCCAGCAGTGGAACCGCAGGGGCTCGGTTCTACGAGCAGTACTTC.

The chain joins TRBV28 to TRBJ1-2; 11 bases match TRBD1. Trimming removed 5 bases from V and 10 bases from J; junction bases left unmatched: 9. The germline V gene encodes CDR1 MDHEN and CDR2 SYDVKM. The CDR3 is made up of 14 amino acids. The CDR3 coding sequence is TGTGCCAGCAGTCCACGGACAGGGGGCAGGGACTACACCTTC. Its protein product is CASSPRTGGRDYTF.

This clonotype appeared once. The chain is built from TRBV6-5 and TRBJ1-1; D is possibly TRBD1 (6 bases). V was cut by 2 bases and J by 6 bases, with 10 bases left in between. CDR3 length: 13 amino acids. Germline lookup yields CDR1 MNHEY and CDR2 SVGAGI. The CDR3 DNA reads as TGTGCCAGCAGTTACAGTCCAGGGGCTGAAGCTTTCTTT. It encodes CASSYSPGAEAFF.

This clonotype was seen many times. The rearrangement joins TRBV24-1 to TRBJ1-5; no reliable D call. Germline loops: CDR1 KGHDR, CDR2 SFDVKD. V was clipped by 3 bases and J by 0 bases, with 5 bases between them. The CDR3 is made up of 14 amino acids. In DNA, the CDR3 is TGTGCCACCAGTGATCCATCTAGCAATCAGCCCCAGCATTTT. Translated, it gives CATSDPSSNQPQHF.

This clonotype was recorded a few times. The CDR3: CAWSAQGIQPQHF. As DNA, the CDR3 is TGTGCCTGGAGTGCCCAGGGGATTCAGCCCCAGCATTTT. V and J are TRBV30 and TRBJ1-5; a possible D gene is TRBD1 (6 bases). Trimming took off 1 base at V and 6 bases at J, with 10 bases between the two ends. CDR3 length: 13 amino acids. Germline CDR1 GTSNPN, CDR2 SVGIG (reference sequence).

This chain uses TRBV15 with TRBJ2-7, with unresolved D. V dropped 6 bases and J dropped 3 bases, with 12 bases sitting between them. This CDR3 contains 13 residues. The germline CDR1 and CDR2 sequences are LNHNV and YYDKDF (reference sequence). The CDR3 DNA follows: TGTGCCACCAGTACAGTGGGTGGCTACGAGCAGTACTTC. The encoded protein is CATSTVGGYEQYF.

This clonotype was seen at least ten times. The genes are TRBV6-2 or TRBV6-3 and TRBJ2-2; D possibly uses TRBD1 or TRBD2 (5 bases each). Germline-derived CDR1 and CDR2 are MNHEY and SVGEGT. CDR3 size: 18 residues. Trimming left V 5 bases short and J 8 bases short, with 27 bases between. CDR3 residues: CASSNRRTGTAGGGELFF. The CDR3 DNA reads TGTGCCAGCAGTAACAGGCGCACCGGGACGGCGGGCGGGGGGGAGCTGTTTTTT.

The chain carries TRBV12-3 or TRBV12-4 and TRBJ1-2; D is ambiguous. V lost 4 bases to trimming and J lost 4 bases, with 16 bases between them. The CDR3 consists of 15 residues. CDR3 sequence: CASSSGDNPGYGYTF. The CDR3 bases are TGTGCCAGCAGTTCGGGCGACAACCCTGGCTATGGCTACACCTTC.

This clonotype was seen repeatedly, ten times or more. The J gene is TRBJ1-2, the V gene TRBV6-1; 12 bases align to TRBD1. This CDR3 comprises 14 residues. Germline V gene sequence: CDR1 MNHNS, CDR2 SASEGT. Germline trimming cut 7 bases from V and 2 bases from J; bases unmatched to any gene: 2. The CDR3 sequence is CASKGTGGNYGYTF. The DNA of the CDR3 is TGTGCCAGCAAAGGGACAGGGGGCAACTATGGCTACACCTTC.

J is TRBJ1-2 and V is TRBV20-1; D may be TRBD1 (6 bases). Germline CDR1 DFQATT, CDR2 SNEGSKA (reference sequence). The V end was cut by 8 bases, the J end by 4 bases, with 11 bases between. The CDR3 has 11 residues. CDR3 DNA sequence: TGCAGTTGGAGGACAGCCTATGGCTACACCTTC. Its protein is CSWRTAYGYTF.

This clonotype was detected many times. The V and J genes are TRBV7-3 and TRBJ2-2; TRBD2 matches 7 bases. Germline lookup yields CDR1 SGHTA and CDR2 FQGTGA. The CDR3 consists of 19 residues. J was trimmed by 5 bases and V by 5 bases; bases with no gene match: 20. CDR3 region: CASSKRPSGLARDTGELFF. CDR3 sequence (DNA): TGTGCCAGCAGCAAAAGGCCTAGCGGCCTCGCGCGTGATACCGGGGAGCTGTTTTTT.

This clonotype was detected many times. The chain's CDR3 is CASSPGRGIRETQYF. In DNA form, the CDR3 reads TGTGCCAGCAGCCCAGGAAGGGGAATTCGGGAGACCCAGTACTTC. The V and J genes are TRBV11-2 and TRBJ2-5; D might be TRBD1 (5 bases). Trimming took off 5 bases at V and 5 bases at J, with 18 bases between the two ends. Germline V gene data show CDR1 as SGHAT and CDR2 as FQNNGV. This CDR3 is 15 amino acids long.

The CDR3 region has the DNA TGTGCCAGCAGTCTCAGACAGACAGGGTTAGGGACTGAAGCTTTCTTT. Translated: CASSLRQTGLGTEAFF. This chain uses TRBV28 with TRBJ1-1, with 7 bases matching TRBD1. Trimming cost V 5 bases and J 5 bases; bases outside gene matches: 14. The CDR3 spans 16 residues. CDR1 and CDR2 (germline): MDHEN, SYDVKM. Full variable domain (rest looked up from reference TRBV28 and TRBJ1-1): DVKVTQSSRYLVKRTGEKVFLECVQDMDHENMFWYRQDPGLGLRLIYFSYDVKMKEKGDIPEGYSVSREKKERFSLILESASTNQTSMYLCASSLRQTGLGTEAFFGQGTRLTVV.

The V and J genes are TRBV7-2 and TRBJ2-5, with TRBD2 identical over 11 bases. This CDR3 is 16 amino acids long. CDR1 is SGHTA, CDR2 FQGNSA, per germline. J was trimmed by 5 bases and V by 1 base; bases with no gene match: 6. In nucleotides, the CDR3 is TGTGCCAGCAGCTTAGACGGGACTAGCGGTGGGGAGACCCAGTACTTC. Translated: CASSLDGTSGGETQYF.

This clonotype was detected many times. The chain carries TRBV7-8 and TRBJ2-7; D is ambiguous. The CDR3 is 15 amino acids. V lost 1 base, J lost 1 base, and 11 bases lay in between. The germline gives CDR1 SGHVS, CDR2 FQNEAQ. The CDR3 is CASSLDPGFSYEQYF. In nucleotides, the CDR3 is TGTGCCAGCAGCTTAGATCCTGGATTTTCCTACGAGCAGTACTTC.

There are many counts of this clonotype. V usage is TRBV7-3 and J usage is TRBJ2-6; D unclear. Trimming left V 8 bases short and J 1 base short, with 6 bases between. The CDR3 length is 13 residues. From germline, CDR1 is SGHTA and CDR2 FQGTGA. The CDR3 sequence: CASAVSGANVLTF. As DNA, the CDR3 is TGTGCCAGCGCAGTATCTGGGGCCAACGTCCTGACTTTC. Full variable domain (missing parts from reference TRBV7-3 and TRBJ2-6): GAGVSQTPSNKVTEKGKYVELRCDPISGHTALYWYRQSLGQGPEFLIYFQGTGAADDSGLPNDRFFAVRPEGSVSTLKIQRTERGDSAVYLCASAVSGANVLTFGAGSRLTVL.

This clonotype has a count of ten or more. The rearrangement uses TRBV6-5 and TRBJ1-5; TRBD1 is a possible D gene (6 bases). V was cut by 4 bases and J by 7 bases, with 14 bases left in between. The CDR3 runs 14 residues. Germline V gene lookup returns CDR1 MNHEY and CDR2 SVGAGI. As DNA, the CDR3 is TGTGCCAGCAGTTCTACAGGGATGGGGCAGCCCCAGCATTTT. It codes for CASSSTGMGQPQHF.